The sequence of this TCR beta chain was determined in a study of shared clonotypes between healthy human individuals. On the study more broadly: Each donor had three CD4 naive, three CD4 memory, two CD8 naive and one CD8 memory plate.

Cells designated naive CD8 were CD45RO-negative and were positively selected for CCR7, with terminally differentiated effector memory CD45RA+ cells excluded. Losses at the gene ends were 8 bases for V and 8 bases for J; bases not matched to a gene: 11. There are 13 residues in the CDR3. CDR1 LNHDA and CDR2 SQIVND come from the germline V gene (reference sequence). Overall study results and limits: Represented genetic and exposure-history diversity was restricted by having few donors. In general, naive subsets displayed greater estimated richness than memory subsets did.

Using immunoSEQ multiplex PCR, the repertoire was profiled, and TCRdb retains in-frame clones only, with some absent. The sample holds more than 500,000 clones; approximately 96% are singletons and the top ten take around 0.12%. As concerns this clone: What it binds is unknown.

The source material was naive CD8+ T cells sorted from blood. The V and J genes are TRBV19 and TRBJ1-2; 7 nucleotides match TRBD1. The source is a woman younger than 45 in good health. The CDR3, as DNA: TGTGCCAGTTCCCATGGGACAGCGAAAGGCTACACCTTC. Residues: CASSHGTAKGYTF.